This T cell receptor (beta chain) was identified during a study of T-cell memory formation after mild COVID-19. Regarding the study as a whole: The study found contracting CD4+ clones mainly in CM and EM and contracting CD8+ clones in EMRA.

The CDR3 spans 17 residues. The V gene's germline CDR1 is LGHDT and CDR2 YNNKEL (reference sequence). V was shortened by 5 bases and J by 0 bases, with 14 bases between the two germline ends. Turning to this clonotype: Its target is unknown.

MiXCR, applied by TCRdb to the 5' RACE reads, yields one record per CDR3 protein. The data show 150,000 or so distinct CDR3 sequences, 11% seen once. V usage is TRBV3-1 and J usage is TRBJ1-6; the D gene is possibly TRBD1 (5 bases). This TCR was recovered from a man between 18 and 29 years old who had mild COVID-19 (a few samples of this study predate the infection). Cell type and time point are not known. The sequenced sample was PBMCs or a T cell subset sorted from them (not recorded which). The CDR3: CASSEGTASSYNSPLHF. CDR3 nucleotide sequence: TGTGCCAGCAGCGAGGGGACGGCGAGCTCCTATAATTCACCCCTCCACTTT.